Following are 27 T cell receptor beta chains from one sample sequenced in a study of cytomegalovirus exposure and HLA in healthy donors. This PCR relied on a set of 60 Vbeta primers and 13 Jbeta primers. Some clones are missing from TCRdb's copy, which holds only in-frame ones; the method was immunoSEQ multiplex PCR. The top ten clones hold around 3.7% of a sample with roughly 150,000 clones, around four fifths of them seen once. Material: PBMCs. Receptor source: a male donor in good health and CMV-seronegative.

The V gene is TRBV9, the J gene TRBJ2-3; unclear D gene. CDR1 is SGDLS, CDR2 YYNGEE, per germline. Trimming took off 2 bases at V and 0 bases at J, with 10 bases between the two ends. The CDR3 runs 15 residues. Here the CDR3 reads CASSVSSLSTDTQYF. CDR3 bases: TGTGCCAGCAGCGTTTCGTCACTCAGCACAGATACGCAGTATTTT.

This chain connects TRBV7-2 to TRBJ2-5; the match to TRBD2 covers 7 bases. J was trimmed by 5 bases and V by 4 bases; bases with no gene match: 7. CDR1 SGHTA and CDR2 FQGNSA come from the germline V gene. The CDR3 has 14 amino acids. CDR3 nucleotide sequence: TGTGCCAGCAGCTCTTGGGAGGGCGGGGAGACCCAGTACTTC. It specifies CASSSWEGGETQYF.

The chain joins TRBV5-1 to TRBJ1-1; 8 nucleotides match TRBD1. The CDR3 spans 15 residues. Trimming took 4 bases from V and 1 from J; bases not matched to a gene: 6. CDR1 and CDR2 from the germline V gene are SGHRS and YFSETQ. CDR3 region: CASSQYGQGNTEAFF. The CDR3 bases are TGCGCCAGCAGCCAGTACGGACAGGGGAACACTGAAGCTTTCTTT.

V usage is TRBV7-2 and J usage is TRBJ2-3; TRBD2 matches 11 bases. CDR1 SGHTA and CDR2 FQGNSA come from the germline V gene. Unmatched junction bases numbered 2, after V lost 5 bases and J lost 4 bases. The CDR3 is made up of 14 amino acids. The CDR3, as DNA: TGTGCCAGCAGCCTTAGCGGGAGGGCAGATACGCAGTATTTT. Its translation is CASSLSGRADTQYF.

J is TRBJ2-2 and V is TRBV15; perhaps TRBD2 as D (6 bases). V lost 0 bases to trimming and J lost 3 bases, with 17 bases between them. The CDR3 has 18 residues. Germline CDR1 LNHNV, CDR2 YYDKDF (reference sequence). The CDR3 protein is CATSRDLFAGWHTGELFF. CDR3 bases: TGTGCCACCAGCAGAGATCTTTTCGCGGGATGGCACACCGGGGAGCTGTTTTTT.

V is TRBV6-6 and J is TRBJ2-3; no reliable D call. Germline CDR1 and CDR2: MNHNY and SVGAGI (reference sequence). V lost 2 bases and J 1 base, leaving 4 bases between the germline ends. The CDR3 has 13 residues. CDR3 coding DNA: TGTGCCAGCAGTTACCCGGGCACAGATACGCAGTATTTT. It is translated as CASSYPGTDTQYF.

The CDR3 loop is CASSFLTRDRVGLRRYGYTF. The CDR3 DNA is TGTGCCAGCAGTTTTTTGACCCGGGACAGGGTGGGGCTTCGGCGCTATGGCTACACCTTC. This sequence joins TRBV27 and TRBJ1-2, with TRBD1 matching over 9 bases. The CDR3 sequence is 20 residues long. The germline V gene has CDR1 MNHEY and CDR2 SMNVEV (reference sequence). The J segment lost 4 bases and the V segment lost 3 bases, leaving 21 bases of the junction unmatched.

The chain joins TRBV4-3 to TRBJ2-7, with a tentative D call TRBD2 (5 bases). This CDR3 region has 16 residues. Germline V gives CDR1 LGHNA, CDR2 YSLEER. V shed 0 bases and J shed 4 bases, with 16 bases lying between them. The CDR3 protein is CASSQDQRNRRYEQYF. The CDR3 DNA sequence: TGCGCCAGCAGCCAAGATCAGCGGAATCGAAGGTACGAGCAGTACTTC.

This clone was picked up a small number of times. This chain joins TRBV7-3 and TRBJ2-7, with 11 bases identical to TRBD1. Germline-derived CDR1 and CDR2 are SGHTA and FQGTGA. Germline trimming cut 2 bases from V and 0 bases from J; bases unmatched to any gene: 6. There are 17 residues in the CDR3. The CDR3 coding sequence is TGTGCCAGCAGCTTAGGGACAGGGGGTTTCGTCTCCTACGAGCAGTACTTC. Encoded protein: CASSLGTGGFVSYEQYF.

This clone was counted between two and nine times. The chain uses TRBV15 and TRBJ2-7; 7 nucleotides line up with TRBD1. The V and J ends lost 0 bases and 2 bases, in that order; junction bases with no gene match: 10. The germline V gene encodes CDR1 LNHNV and CDR2 YYDKDF (reference sequence). There are 17 residues in the CDR3. This chain's CDR3 is CATSREQIDRAPYEQYF. The CDR3, as DNA: TGTGCCACCAGCAGAGAGCAAATCGACAGGGCTCCCTACGAGCAGTACTTC.

The V call is TRBV7-6, the J call TRBJ2-5, with 7 bases aligning to TRBD1. The germline V gene has CDR1 SGHVS and CDR2 FNYEAQ. CDR3 length: 14 residues. Losses at the gene ends were 5 bases for V and 5 bases for J; bases not matched to a gene: 8. The CDR3 is CASSPTGSEETQYF. The DNA of the CDR3 is TGTGCCAGCAGCCCGACAGGGTCTGAGGAGACCCAGTACTTC.

The chain links TRBV4-1 to TRBJ2-4; weak D call: TRBD1 (5 bases). CDR3 length: 15 amino acids. V was trimmed by 2 bases and J by 2 bases, leaving 10 bases between them. CDR1 and CDR2 from the germline V gene are MGHRA and YSYEKL. CDR3 sequence: CASSQLGDPKNIQYF. CDR3 sequence (DNA): TGCGCCAGCAGCCAATTAGGGGATCCCAAAAACATTCAGTACTTC.

The chain combines TRBV7-7 with TRBJ2-7; perhaps TRBD2 as D (5 bases). The germline V gene has CDR1 SSHAT and CDR2 FNYEAQ (reference sequence). There are 14 residues in the CDR3. Trimming took 5 bases from V and 0 from J, leaving 11 bases between them. This chain's CDR3 is CASSPRLNSYEQYF. Written as DNA, the CDR3 is TGTGCCAGCAGCCCAAGACTAAACTCCTACGAGCAGTACTTC.

Note on this clone: The junction and the germline gene differ at one end; a read error may be behind it. The chain uses TRBV5-8 and TRBJ1-1; 7 bases fit TRBD1. The CDR3 is 15 residues long. The germline V gene has CDR1 SGHTS and CDR2 YDEGEE. This chain's CDR3 is CASSLGQGGFPRASF. CDR3 nucleotide sequence: TGTGCCAGCAGCTTGGGACAGGGCGGTTTCCCGCGAGCTTCCTTT.

J is TRBJ2-5 and V is TRBV28, with D tentatively TRBD2 (5 bases). Judging by the DNA end, TRBJ2-7 fits better; the J call may be wrong. Germline V gives CDR1 MDHEN, CDR2 SYDVKM. The CDR3 contains 16 residues. The chain's CDR3 is CASRQPRLARVSEQYF. The CDR3 region has the DNA TGTGCCAGCAGGCAACCACGCCTAGCAAGGGTATCCGAGCAGTACTTC.

Details on this clone: In the same sample, other DNA sequences code for this CDR3. The V and J genes are TRBV9 and TRBJ2-3; D is undetermined. Germline CDR1 is SGDLS and CDR2 is YYNGEE. The CDR3 extends over 12 amino acids. Trimming cost V 0 bases and J 3 bases, with 2 bases left between them. The CDR3 region is CASSVATDTQYF. CDR3 nucleotide sequence: TGTGCCAGCAGCGTAGCAACAGATACGCAGTATTTT.

The chain uses TRBV27 and TRBJ2-3; 7 bases agree with TRBD1. CDR3 size: 16 residues. V trimming: 5 bases; J trimming: 2 bases; junction bases outside the gene matches: 10. Germline V lookup: CDR1 MNHEY, CDR2 SMNVEV (reference sequence). Here the CDR3 reads CASSPKTGHDTDTQYF. In DNA form, the CDR3 reads TGTGCCAGCAGTCCAAAGACAGGGCACGACACAGATACGCAGTATTTT.

The genes are TRBV7-2 and TRBJ1-1; 8 nucleotides align to TRBD1. CDR1 SGHTA and CDR2 FQGNSA come from the germline V gene. V trimming: 6 bases; J trimming: 1 base; junction bases outside the gene matches: 4. There are 14 residues in the CDR3. As DNA, the CDR3 is TGTGCCAGCAGACCTGACAGGGGGAACACTGAAGCTTTCTTT. Translation: CASRPDRGNTEAFF.

V usage is TRBV29-1 and J usage is TRBJ2-5; D gene uncertain. TRBJ2-7 matches the DNA end more closely, so the J call is doubtful. The CDR3 is made up of 12 amino acids. In germline, CDR1 is SQVTM, CDR2 ANQGSEA. CDR3 coding DNA: TGCAGCGTTGAGGTTGATCAATACGAGCAGTACTTC. Protein: CSVEVDQYEQYF.

V gene TRBV2 combines with J gene TRBJ2-1; no clear D gene. Trimming removed 3 bases from V and 0 bases from J, with 12 bases in between. Germline-derived CDR1 and CDR2 are SNHLY and FYNNEI. This CDR3 has 16 amino acids. The CDR3 here is CASSEIEWSSYNEQFF. DNA for the CDR3: TGTGCCAGCAGTGAGATCGAGTGGAGCTCCTACAATGAGCAGTTCTTC.

The chain is built from TRBV5-4 and TRBJ2-2, with 10 bases lining up with TRBD1. CDR1 and CDR2 from the germline V gene are SGHNT and YYREEE (reference sequence). CDR3 length: 18 residues. V shed 4 bases and J 4 bases; nucleotides not matched to a gene: 13. CDR3 DNA: TGTGCCAGCAGCCCGAAACCTCGGACAGGGGGGTCCACCGGGGAGCTGTTTTTT. Residues: CASSPKPRTGGSTGELFF.

This clone appeared once. The V and J genes are TRBV7-2 and TRBJ1-6; no clear D. The V end was cut by 2 bases, the J end by 6 bases, with 14 bases between. CDR1 is SGHTA and CDR2 is FQGNSA in the germline V gene. CDR3 length: 16 amino acids. As DNA, the CDR3 is TGTGCCAGCAGCTTATTGGCGGGGTCCGCTAATTCACCCCTCCACTTT. Protein product: CASSLLAGSANSPLHF.

On this clone itself: Germline and junction disagree at one end, which may indicate a read error. The chain carries TRBV27 and TRBJ2-5; 7 nucleotides match TRBD1. The J call is doubtful: the DNA matches TRBJ2-7 better. Germline V gives CDR1 MNHEY, CDR2 SMNVEV (reference sequence). The CDR3 runs 13 residues. CDR3 sequence: CASSVSGGYEQYF. CDR3 coding DNA: TGTGCCAGCAGTGTATCAGGGGGCTACGAGCAGTACTTC.

CDR3 sequence (DNA): TGTGCCAGCAGTCGACAGGGGGTCGGCACTGAAGCTTTCTTT. Protein: CASSRQGVGTEAFF. J is TRBJ1-1 and V is TRBV6-1; TRBD1 agrees at 9 bases. The CDR3 totals 14 residues. Trimming took 5 bases from V and 4 from J; bases not matched to a gene: 5. Germline CDR1 reads MNHNS; CDR2 reads SASEGT.

The chain employs TRBV5-4 and TRBJ2-7; 11 bases map to TRBD2. Germline trimming cut 2 bases from V and 5 bases from J; bases unmatched to any gene: 6. CDR1 SGHNT and CDR2 YYREEE come from the germline V gene (reference sequence). CDR3 length: 15 amino acids. The CDR3 coding sequence is TGTGCCAGCAGCTTTAGTACTAGCGGGAGCGACGAGCAGTACTTC. Translation gives CASSFSTSGSDEQYF. Full variable domain (outside the CDR3, taken from reference TRBV5-4 and TRBJ2-7): ETGVTQSPTHLIKTRGQQVTLRCSSQSGHNTVSWYQQALGQGPQFIFQYYREEENGRGNFPPRFSGLQFPNYSSELNVNALELDDSALYLCASSFSTSGSDEQYFGPGTRLTVT.

J is TRBJ2-1 and V is TRBV7-2, with 10 positions matching TRBD1. V was pared by 4 bases and J by 5 bases, with 5 bases of the junction left unmatched. Per germline, CDR1 SGHTA and CDR2 FQGNSA. CDR3 length equals 15 residues. This CDR3 is CASSWPGQGNNEQFF. CDR3 sequence (DNA): TGTGCCAGCAGCTGGCCGGGACAGGGGAACAATGAGCAGTTCTTC. Complete variable domain (other parts from reference TRBV7-2 and TRBJ2-1): GAGVSQSPSNKVTEKGKDVELRCDPISGHTALYWYRQSLGQGLEFLIYFQGNSAPDKSGLPSDRFSAERTGGSVSTLTIQRTQQEDSAVYLCASSWPGQGNNEQFFGPGTRLTVL.

The V gene is TRBV4-1, the J gene TRBJ1-1, with D possibly being TRBD1 (6 bases). In germline, CDR1 is MGHRA, CDR2 YSYEKL. Trimming shortened V by 0 bases and J by 2 bases, and 13 bases separated the two germline ends. This CDR3 is 16 amino acids long. Here the CDR3 DNA reads TGCGCCAGCAGCCAAGATCCCAACAGGGCAAACACTGAAGCTTTCTTT. Translating it yields CASSQDPNRANTEAFF.